Listed here are 18 T cell receptor beta chains from one sample, sequenced in a study of T cell responses to AZD1222 COVID-19 vaccine. Profiling relied on immunoSEQ multiplex PCR, and the TCRdb table lists in-frame clones only, not all of them. The sample has about 56,000 clones; approximately 85% are singletons. Sequences were derived from peripheral blood, sampled on day 0 of AZD1222 vaccination. All receptors derive from an adult in good health.

J is TRBJ1-2 and V is TRBV6-5, with 10 bases lining up with TRBD1. Trimming removed 7 bases from V and 7 bases from J; junction bases left unmatched: 12. The germline V gene has CDR1 MNHEY and CDR2 SVGAGI. This CDR3 has 15 residues. The CDR3 DNA reads as TGTGCCAGCAACGACCCCGACAGGGGGCCTGGTGGCTACACCTTC. It codes for CASNDPDRGPGGYTF.

The chain joins TRBV10-3 to TRBJ1-1; 10 bases fit TRBD1. The V and J ends lost 11 bases and 7 bases, in that order; junction bases with no gene match: 4. The CDR3 is made up of 11 amino acids. Germline values: CDR1 ENHRY, CDR2 SYGVKD. CDR3 residues: CASGQGDEAFF. The CDR3 nucleotides are TGTGCCTCAGGACAGGGGGATGAAGCTTTCTTT.

This clone was detected once. The chain has TRBV5-6 and TRBJ2-5; 9 bases line up with TRBD1. The germline V gene has CDR1 SGHDT and CDR2 YYEEEE. The ends lost 4 bases at V and 7 bases at J; junction bases unmatched: 8. The CDR3 consists of 14 residues. The CDR3: CASSGTTGGATQYF. The CDR3 DNA reads TGTGCCAGCAGCGGCACGACAGGGGGGGCGACCCAGTACTTC.

V gene TRBV28 combines with J gene TRBJ2-1; 7 positions agree with TRBD1. Germline CDR1 MDHEN, CDR2 SYDVKM. V dropped 10 bases and J dropped 2; count of bases not matched to a gene: 8. This CDR3 is built from 14 residues. The CDR3 bases are TGTGCCACTGACAGGGCAGGGGCCTACAATGAGCAGTTCTTC. Its translation: CATDRAGAYNEQFF.

The chain recombines TRBV19 with TRBJ1-5; 7 nucleotides match TRBD1. The CDR3 consists of 16 residues. From germline, CDR1 is LNHDA and CDR2 SQIVND (reference sequence). The junction had 11 bases not matched to a gene; V was cut back by 3 bases and J by 6 bases. The CDR3 bases are TGTGCCAGTAGTATCATGAGGGGGCGAGTTGCTCAGCCCCAGCATTTT. It encodes CASSIMRGRVAQPQHF.

The chain employs TRBV10-3 and TRBJ1-2; D is unclear. The CDR3 runs to 14 residues. Trimming shortened V by 3 bases and J by 6 bases, and 14 bases separated the two germline ends. Germline CDR1 reads ENHRY; CDR2 reads SYGVKD. The CDR3 region has the DNA TGTGCCATCAGTGACCCTGGCCGGGAGGATGGCTACACCTTC. Encoded protein: CAISDPGREDGYTF.

This clone has just one count. The gene calls are TRBV21-1 and TRBJ1-1. TRBV21-1 is flagged as a pseudogene. The CDR3 spans 13 residues. In nucleotides, the CDR3 is TGTGCCAGCAGCAAGGAAGAGGGGACTGAAGCTTTCTTT. Translation gives CASSKEEGTEAFF.

V and J are TRBV6-5 and TRBJ1-1; D is ambiguous. The CDR3 runs to 11 residues. Germline lookup yields CDR1 MNHEY and CDR2 SVGAGI. The germline V and J ends were trimmed by 5 bases and 5 bases, with 6 bases remaining between them. CDR3 residues: CASSKFTEAFF. Here the CDR3 DNA reads TGTGCCAGCAGTAAATTTACTGAAGCTTTCTTT.

The gene calls are TRBV3-1 (or the pseudogene TRBV3-2) and TRBJ2-2; TRBD2 matches at 8 bases. Trimming at V came to 3 bases and at J to 0 bases, leaving 0 bases not matched to a gene. Looked up from germline, CDR1 is LGHDT and CDR2 is YNNKEL (reference sequence). The CDR3 runs to 15 residues. CDR3 sequence (DNA): TGTGCCAGCAGCCACGGGGGGGCGAACACCGGGGAGCTGTTTTTT. It translates to CASSHGGANTGELFF.

The CDR3 is CASSYLPGGGYGYTF. DNA of the CDR3: TGTGCCAGCAGTTACCTCCCCGGGGGTGGGTATGGCTACACCTTC. The J gene is TRBJ1-2, the V gene TRBV6-6; D might be TRBD1 (5 bases). The CDR3 length is 15 residues. V gave up 2 bases and J gave up 5 bases, with 15 bases separating them. CDR1 and CDR2 (germline): MNHNY, SVGAGI (reference sequence).

This clone was detected once. The chain recombines TRBV5-1 with TRBJ2-3, with D possibly being TRBD1 (6 bases). The CDR3 has 15 amino acids. From germline, CDR1 is SGHRS and CDR2 YFSETQ. V was shortened by 4 bases and J by 7 bases, with 19 bases between the two germline ends. CDR3 DNA: TGCGCCAGCAGCGGCGGCAGGGGCACCTTATATACGCAGTATTTT. Protein product: CASSGGRGTLYTQYF.

This clone was picked up one time. The chain has TRBV28 and TRBJ1-6; D is ambiguous. The germline gives CDR1 MDHEN, CDR2 SYDVKM. The CDR3 is 16 residues long. V lost 5 bases, J lost 0 bases, and 11 bases lay in between. The CDR3 loop reads CASSPSSSSYNSPLHF. The CDR3 DNA reads as TGTGCCAGCAGTCCAAGCTCTAGCTCCTATAATTCACCCCTCCACTTT.

The rearrangement joins TRBV2 to TRBJ2-6; possibly TRBD2 for D (6 bases). Germline CDR1 SNHLY, CDR2 FYNNEI. Trimming took 2 bases from V and 0 from J, leaving 8 bases between them. The CDR3 contains 16 residues. In DNA form, the CDR3 reads TGTGCCAGCAGTGAACGGGGGTACTCTGGGGCCAACGTCCTGACTTTC. Its translation: CASSERGYSGANVLTF.

The chain is built from TRBV6-5 and TRBJ1-3; D ambiguous. V lost 8 bases and J lost 0, with 5 bases in between. This CDR3 is 12 amino acids long. Germline CDR1 reads MNHEY; CDR2 reads SVGAGI. The CDR3, as DNA: TGTGCCAGCGAGACCTCTGGAAACACCATATATTTT. Translated, it gives CASETSGNTIYF.

The V and J genes are TRBV10-3 and TRBJ1-5; TRBD1 agrees at 7 bases. This CDR3 is 14 amino acids long. Germline-derived CDR1 and CDR2 are ENHRY and SYGVKD. V trimming: 2 bases; J trimming: 4 bases; junction bases outside the gene matches: 2. The CDR3 spells CAISEDRDNQPQHF. The CDR3 DNA reads as TGTGCCATCAGTGAGGACAGGGATAATCAGCCCCAGCATTTT.

The chain couples TRBV7-2 to TRBJ2-1; D is unclear. The CDR3 loop spans 12 amino acids. Germline CDR1 SGHTA, CDR2 FQGNSA. Trimming shortened V by 1 base and J by 9 bases, and 7 bases separated the two germline ends. CDR3 sequence reads: CASSLGGIEQFF. The CDR3, as DNA: TGTGCCAGCAGCTTAGGAGGTATTGAGCAGTTCTTC. Looking up the rest from reference TRBV7-2 and TRBJ2-1 gives the full variable domain: GAGVSQSPSNKVTEKGKDVELRCDPISGHTALYWYRQSLGQGLEFLIYFQGNSAPDKSGLPSDRFSAERTGGSVSTLTIQRTQQEDSAVYLCASSLGGIEQFFGPGTRLTVL.

The V gene is TRBV21-1, the J gene TRBJ1-5; the tabulated D call, TRBD1, remains unverified against the DNA. TRBV21-1 is noted as a pseudogene. The CDR3 consists of 16 residues. The chain's CDR3 is CASSKRTGMGRQPQHF. The DNA for the CDR3 is TGTGCCAGCAGCAAAAGGACAGGGATGGGGAGGCAGCCCCAGCATTTT.

J is TRBJ2-1 and V is TRBV18; 7 positions match TRBD2. CDR1 is KGHSH and CDR2 is LQKENI in the germline V gene. This CDR3 is built from 13 residues. Trimming removed 2 bases from V and 7 bases from J; junction bases left unmatched: 2. This CDR3 reads CASSPRLANEQFF. The CDR3, as DNA: TGTGCCAGCTCACCAAGACTAGCTAATGAGCAGTTCTTC.